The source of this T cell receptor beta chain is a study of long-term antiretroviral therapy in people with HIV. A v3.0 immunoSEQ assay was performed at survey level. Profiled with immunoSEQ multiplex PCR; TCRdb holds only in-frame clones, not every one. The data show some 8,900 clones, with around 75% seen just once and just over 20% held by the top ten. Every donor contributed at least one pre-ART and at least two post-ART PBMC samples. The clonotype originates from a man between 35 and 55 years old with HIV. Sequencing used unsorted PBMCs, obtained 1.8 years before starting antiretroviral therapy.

The CDR3 is CASRTGVSTDTQYF. Here the CDR3 DNA reads TGTGCCAGCAGGACGGGGGTAAGCACAGATACGCAGTATTTT. V usage is TRBV2 and J usage is TRBJ2-3, with a weak D call TRBD2 (6 bases). The CDR3 is made up of 14 amino acids. Trimming pared 6 bases from V and 0 bases from J, leaving 10 bases between. Germline CDR1 reads SNHLY; CDR2 reads FYNNEI.